Listed here is a single TCR beta chain. Next came a second PCR, run for roughly 7 to 12 cycles, which used a sample-barcoded 5' primer along with a J-beta primer mix. TCRdb re-called the 5' RACE reads through MiXCR, storing one row per CDR3 protein. The sample consists of fewer than 2 million distinct CDR3 sequences, approximately 39% of them appearing once. CDR1 and CDR2 (germline): MGHRA, YSYEKL. The CDR3 consists of 17 residues. Trimming removed 3 bases at V and 0 bases at J, with 17 bases between. This entry belongs to a study of blood T cells in healthy people across ages. The receptor comes from a human donor in good health. The sequenced sample consisted of blood. This chain joins TRBV4-1 and TRBJ1-2; possibly TRBD1 for D (5 bases). The CDR3 coding sequence is TGCGCCAGCAGCCATACCCGGGGCGGTGAGGCTAACTATGGCTACACCTTC. Amino acid sequence: CASSHTRGGEANYGYTF.